The subject of this entry is one T cell receptor beta chain. The antigen is undetermined. Donors consisted of healthy bone marrow donors. The data were obtained in a study of cytomegalovirus exposure and HLA in healthy donors. Notes on the study in general: CMV serostatus alone was available as immune exposure information. The study listed 164 cytomegalovirus-associated TCR beta chains. For most subjects, TCR beta sequences were reported to predict HLA-A and HLA-B alleles with accuracy.

Germline V gives CDR1 SGHDN, CDR2 FVKESK. The V and J ends lost 1 base and 4 bases, in that order; junction bases with no gene match: 7. The CDR3 has 15 amino acids. PCR was performed using 60 Vbeta and 13 Jbeta primers. Here immunoSEQ multiplex PCR was the method, and the copy in TCRdb shows in-frame clones only, minus some. The sample holds 120,000 or so clones, about four fifths seen once. The sequence derives from a woman in her thirties or forties in good health and CMV-seropositive. Sample: PBMCs. The chain recombines TRBV14 with TRBJ2-7; 7 bases agree with TRBD2. This chain's CDR3 is CASSQVSGGLYEQYF. The CDR3 DNA follows: TGTGCCAGCAGCCAAGTGTCGGGAGGCCTTTACGAGCAGTACTTC.